This is a list of T cell receptor beta chains from one sample in a study of CD4 T cells in relation to SARS-CoV-2 and coronaviruses. Their antigen targets remain unknown. Repertoires were generated with immunoSEQ multiplex PCR, while TCRdb's copy carries only in-frame clones and drops some. The sample records under 14,000 clones, roughly 81% being singletons. Sequenced input: CD4+ T cells from PBMCs, cultured in vitro. The receptors shown here come from a human donor in good health. Each CDR3 is given with its conserved first and last residue. D genes are given only for firm matches. Size tells how often a clone was seen (once, few, many) or the class of an expanded clone, and some rows leave it out.

J gene: TRBJ2-4
D gene: .
V gene: TRBV29-1
clone size: .
CDR3 protein: CSVEDGTNQNIQYF
CDR3 DNA: TGCAGCGTTGAAGACGGGACAAACCAAAACATTCAGTACTTC

J gene: TRBJ1-1
D gene: .
V gene: TRBV10-3
clone size: .
CDR3 protein: CAISETGNTEAFF
CDR3 DNA: TGTGCCATCAGTGAGACAGGGAACACTGAAGCTTTCTTT

J gene: TRBJ1-3
D gene: .
V gene: TRBV19
clone size: .
CDR3 protein: CASRTDRMGDTIYF
CDR3 DNA: TGTGCCAGTAGGACCGACAGGATGGGGGACACCATATATTTT

J gene: TRBJ2-6
D gene: .
V gene: TRBV6-5
clone size: .
CDR3 protein: CASSWGHWGANVLTF
CDR3 DNA: TGTGCCAGCAGTTGGGGACACTGGGGGGCCAACGTCCTGACTTTC

J gene: TRBJ1-2
D gene: .
V gene: TRBV19
clone size: few
CDR3 protein: CASSIAWGYTF
CDR3 DNA: TGTGCCAGTAGTATAGCCTGGGGCTACACCTTC

J gene: TRBJ2-1
D gene: TRBD2
V gene: TRBV5-3
clone size: .
CDR3 protein: CARSLAQREVLRSSYNEQFF
CDR3 DNA: TGTGCCAGAAGCTTGGCGCAGCGGGAGGTACTCCGGAGCTCCTACAATGAGCAGTTCTTC

J gene: TRBJ2-7
D gene: .
V gene: TRBV6-5
clone size: .
CDR3 protein: CASRTGTYEQYF
CDR3 DNA: TGTGCCAGCAGGACAGGAACCTACGAGCAGTACTTC

J gene: TRBJ2-1
D gene: .
V gene: TRBV7-9
clone size: .
CDR3 protein: CASRTQQGVGGNEQFF
CDR3 DNA: TGTGCCAGCAGGACCCAGCAGGGGGTCGGGGGCAATGAGCAGTTCTTC

J gene: TRBJ1-2
D gene: .
V gene: TRBV4-3
clone size: .
CDR3 protein: CASSQDPGREHGYTF
CDR3 DNA: TGCGCCAGCAGCCAAGATCCGGGCAGGGAGCATGGCTACACCTTC

J gene: TRBJ2-2
D gene: TRBD1
V gene: TRBV7-3
clone size: few
CDR3 protein: CASSSPTGRNTGELFF
CDR3 DNA: TGTGCCAGCAGCTCACCGACAGGGAGAAACACCGGGGAGCTGTTTTTT

J gene: TRBJ1-3
D gene: .
V gene: TRBV18
clone size: .
CDR3 protein: CASSPTEAGNTIYF
CDR3 DNA: TGTGCCAGCTCACCCACAGAGGCTGGAAACACCATATATTTT

J gene: TRBJ2-3
D gene: TRBD2
V gene: TRBV4-3
clone size: .
CDR3 protein: CASSRSSGGGTDTQYF
CDR3 DNA: TGCGCCAGCAGCCGGTCGAGCGGGGGAGGGACAGATACGCAGTATTTT

J gene: TRBJ2-1
D gene: TRBD2
V gene: TRBV10-2
clone size: .
CDR3 protein: CASSETSGYNEQFF
CDR3 DNA: TGCGCCAGCAGCGAGACTAGCGGCTACAATGAGCAGTTCTTC

J gene: TRBJ2-7
D gene: .
V gene: TRBV12-5
clone size: .
CDR3 protein: CASGFGSSYEQYF
CDR3 DNA: TGTGCTAGTGGTTTCGGAAGCTCCTACGAGCAGTACTTC

J gene: TRBJ2-7
D gene: .
V gene: TRBV5-4
clone size: .
CDR3 protein: CASSPQNTYYEQYF
CDR3 DNA: TGTGCCAGCAGCCCCCAAAACACTTACTACGAGCAGTACTTC

J gene: TRBJ2-1
D gene: .
V gene: TRBV11-3
clone size: .
CDR3 protein: CASSPRSGKTGNEQFF
CDR3 DNA: TGTGCCAGCAGCCCCCGTTCGGGCAAAACAGGCAATGAGCAGTTCTTC

J gene: TRBJ2-5
D gene: TRBD1
V gene: TRBV3-1/TRBV3-2
clone size: .
CDR3 protein: CASSQIGQGQETQYF
CDR3 DNA: TGTGCCAGCAGCCAAATTGGACAGGGACAAGAGACCCAGTACTTC

J gene: TRBJ2-1
D gene: TRBD2
V gene: TRBV2
clone size: .
CDR3 protein: CASSEARASGPRVDEQFF
CDR3 DNA: TGTGCCAGCAGTGAAGCGCGGGCTAGCGGTCCTCGTGTCGATGAGCAGTTCTTC

J gene: TRBJ1-2
D gene: .
V gene: TRBV28
clone size: few
CDR3 protein: CASSLQGWYGYTF
CDR3 DNA: TGTGCCAGCAGTTTACAGGGGTGGTATGGCTACACCTTC

J gene: TRBJ2-4
D gene: .
V gene: TRBV6-5
clone size: .
CDR3 protein: CASSWTLAKNIQYF
CDR3 DNA: TGTGCCAGCAGCTGGACACTAGCCAAAAACATTCAGTACTTC

J gene: TRBJ2-5
D gene: TRBD2
V gene: TRBV11-2
clone size: .
CDR3 protein: CASSPRLSGRYQETQYF
CDR3 DNA: TGTGCCAGCAGCCCCCGGTTAAGCGGGAGGTACCAAGAGACCCAGTACTTC

J gene: TRBJ2-7
D gene: .
V gene: TRBV29-1
clone size: .
CDR3 protein: CSVRVSYEQYF
CDR3 DNA: TGCAGCGTTCGCGTCTCCTACGAGCAGTACTTC

J gene: TRBJ2-1
D gene: TRBD2
V gene: TRBV4-1
clone size: .
CDR3 protein: CASSRLAGGSYNEQFF
CDR3 DNA: TGCGCCAGCAGCCGCTTAGCGGGGGGCTCCTACAATGAGCAGTTCTTC

J gene: TRBJ1-2
D gene: TRBD1
V gene: TRBV5-6
clone size: few
CDR3 protein: CASSRQGGGYGYTF
CDR3 DNA: TGTGCCAGCAGTCGACAGGGAGGGGGCTATGGCTACACCTTC

J gene: TRBJ1-5
D gene: .
V gene: TRBV2
clone size: .
CDR3 protein: CASSAQGVVNQPQHF
CDR3 DNA: TGTGCCAGCAGTGCTCAGGGCGTAGTAAATCAGCCCCAGCATTTT

J gene: TRBJ2-3
D gene: TRBD2
V gene: TRBV2
clone size: .
CDR3 protein: CASSLLAGGSDTQYF
CDR3 DNA: TGTGCCAGCAGTTTACTAGCGGGGGGCTCAGATACGCAGTATTTT

J gene: TRBJ1-5
D gene: .
V gene: TRBV12-2
clone size: .
CDR3 protein: CASRPAGPGHQPQHF
CDR3 DNA: TGTGCAAGTCGCCCTGCGGGGCCTGGCCATCAGCCCCAGCATTTT

J gene: TRBJ2-3
D gene: TRBD2
V gene: TRBV3-1/TRBV3-2
clone size: .
CDR3 protein: CASSQQLAGGSDTQYF
CDR3 DNA: TGTGCCAGCAGCCAACAATTAGCGGGGGGGTCTGATACGCAGTATTTT

J gene: TRBJ1-5
D gene: TRBD1
V gene: TRBV18
clone size: .
CDR3 protein: CASSPETGAAQPQHF
CDR3 DNA: TGTGCCAGCTCACCAGAGACAGGGGCAGCCCAGCCCCAGCATTTT

J gene: TRBJ1-5
D gene: .
V gene: TRBV10-3
clone size: .
CDR3 protein: CAISEAPTGNQPQHF
CDR3 DNA: TGTGCCATCAGTGAGGCACCCACCGGCAATCAGCCCCAGCATTTT

J gene: TRBJ1-1
D gene: .
V gene: TRBV4-2
clone size: .
CDR3 protein: CASLKTASVNTEAFF
CDR3 DNA: TGTGCCAGCTTAAAGACAGCGTCGGTGAACACTGAAGCTTTCTTT

J gene: TRBJ2-2
D gene: .
V gene: TRBV18
clone size: .
CDR3 protein: CASSGLSGGTNTGELFF
CDR3 DNA: TGTGCCAGCTCAGGACTTTCAGGGGGGACGAACACCGGGGAGCTGTTTTTT

J gene: TRBJ2-7
D gene: .
V gene: TRBV10-3
clone size: .
CDR3 protein: CAISGGGYEQYF
CDR3 DNA: TGTGCCATCAGTGGTGGGGGCTACGAGCAGTACTTC

J gene: TRBJ2-1
D gene: .
V gene: TRBV5-5
clone size: few
CDR3 protein: CASSPIPETTLGVF
CDR3 DNA: TGTGCCAGCAGCCCGATACCCGAGACTACTCTGGGGGTCTTC

J gene: TRBJ1-1
D gene: .
V gene: TRBV29-1
clone size: .
CDR3 protein: CSVDRGPSWGTTEAFF
CDR3 DNA: TGCAGCGTGGATCGGGGGCCATCCTGGGGGACCACTGAAGCTTTCTTT

J gene: TRBJ1-3
D gene: .
V gene: TRBV3-1/TRBV3-2
clone size: .
CDR3 protein: CASSQTRDFPSGNTIYF
CDR3 DNA: TGTGCCAGCAGCCAAACCCGGGATTTTCCCTCTGGAAACACCATATATTTT

J gene: TRBJ1-3
D gene: .
V gene: TRBV12-3/TRBV12-4
clone size: few
CDR3 protein: CAGLSISGNTIYF
CDR3 DNA: TGTGCCGGCCTATCGATCTCTGGAAACACCATATATTTT

J gene: TRBJ1-1
D gene: .
V gene: TRBV5-1
clone size: once
CDR3 protein: CASSSEYGTEAFF
CDR3 DNA: TGCGCCAGCAGCTCCGAATACGGCACTGAAGCTTTCTTT

J gene: TRBJ2-7
D gene: .
V gene: TRBV5-6
clone size: few
CDR3 protein: CASSLFVPAILPSYEQYF
CDR3 DNA: TGTGCCAGCAGCTTGTTTGTTCCGGCCATACTGCCCTCCTACGAGCAGTACTTC

J gene: TRBJ2-3
D gene: TRBD1
V gene: TRBV5-1
clone size: once
CDR3 protein: CASSLGVDRAIDTQYF
CDR3 DNA: TGCGCCAGCAGCCTGGGGGTGGACAGGGCCATAGATACGCAGTATTTT

J gene: TRBJ1-6
D gene: TRBD1
V gene: TRBV24-1
clone size: .
CDR3 protein: CATSDLPRTGRLSYNSPLHF
CDR3 DNA: TGTGCCACCAGTGATTTGCCCCGGACAGGTCGGCTGAGCTATAATTCACCCCTCCACTTT

J gene: TRBJ2-5
D gene: .
V gene: TRBV12-3/TRBV12-4
clone size: .
CDR3 protein: CASSGTARGTQYF
CDR3 DNA: TGTGCCAGCAGCGGGACTGCCCGGGGGACCCAGTACTTC

J gene: TRBJ1-2
D gene: TRBD1
V gene: TRBV7-8
clone size: once
CDR3 protein: CASSPQGGRWGYTF
CDR3 DNA: TGTGCCAGCAGCCCGCAGGGGGGGCGATGGGGCTACACCTTC

J gene: TRBJ1-5
D gene: .
V gene: TRBV9
clone size: few
CDR3 protein: CASSVGWQHNQPQHF
CDR3 DNA: TGTGCCAGCAGCGTAGGGTGGCAGCACAATCAGCCCCAGCATTTT

J gene: TRBJ2-1
D gene: TRBD2
V gene: TRBV19
clone size: .
CDR3 protein: CASSKGLERLGDEQFF
CDR3 DNA: TGTGCCAGTAGTAAGGGACTAGAACGGCTGGGGGATGAGCAGTTCTTC

J gene: TRBJ2-3
D gene: TRBD2
V gene: TRBV7-9
clone size: .
CDR3 protein: CASSSPPRLAGPTDTQYF
CDR3 DNA: TGTGCCAGCAGCTCACCTCCAAGACTAGCGGGGCCCACAGATACGCAGTATTTT

J gene: TRBJ2-1
D gene: .
V gene: TRBV2
clone size: .
CDR3 protein: CASSLGDSYNEQFF
CDR3 DNA: TGTGCCAGCAGCCTAGGGGATTCCTACAATGAGCAGTTCTTC

J gene: TRBJ1-4
D gene: .
V gene: TRBV5-5
clone size: few
CDR3 protein: CASSPGEVNEKLFF
CDR3 DNA: TGTGCCAGCAGCCCCGGGGAGGTTAATGAAAAACTGTTTTTT

J gene: TRBJ1-6
D gene: .
V gene: TRBV20-1
clone size: .
CDR3 protein: CSASRTGRGNSPLHF
CDR3 DNA: TGCAGTGCTAGTCGAACGGGGCGCGGGAATTCACCCCTCCACTTT

J gene: TRBJ2-1
D gene: .
V gene: TRBV7-9
clone size: .
CDR3 protein: CASSSEGYYYNEQFF
CDR3 DNA: TGTGCCAGCAGCTCGGAGGGATACTACTACAATGAGCAGTTCTTC

J gene: TRBJ2-7
D gene: .
V gene: TRBV4-3
clone size: .
CDR3 protein: CASTSARGLVYEQYF
CDR3 DNA: TGCGCCAGCACCTCGGCCAGGGGCCTGGTCTACGAGCAGTACTTC

J gene: TRBJ2-7
D gene: TRBD2
V gene: TRBV28
clone size: .
CDR3 protein: CASSTPGREGFGQYF
CDR3 DNA: TGTGCCAGCAGTACCCCGGGGCGGGAGGGCTTTGGGCAGTACTTC

J gene: TRBJ2-7
D gene: TRBD1
V gene: TRBV25-1
clone size: .
CDR3 protein: CASGATGMREQYF
CDR3 DNA: TGTGCCAGCGGGGCGACAGGGATGAGAGAGCAGTACTTC

J gene: TRBJ2-1
D gene: .
V gene: TRBV7-2
clone size: once
CDR3 protein: CASSSRNEQFF
CDR3 DNA: TGTGCCAGCAGCAGTCGGAATGAGCAGTTCTTC

J gene: TRBJ1-6
D gene: .
V gene: TRBV18
clone size: few
CDR3 protein: CASSLEQGTNSPLHF
CDR3 DNA: TGTGCCAGCTCCCTAGAACAGGGCACCAATTCACCCCTCCACTTT

J gene: TRBJ1-5
D gene: .
V gene: TRBV2
clone size: .
CDR3 protein: CASRATGLLNQPQHF
CDR3 DNA: TGTGCCAGCAGGGCGACAGGTTTGCTCAATCAGCCCCAGCATTTT

J gene: TRBJ2-5
D gene: TRBD1
V gene: TRBV7-2
clone size: .
CDR3 protein: CASTLRDRQETQYF
CDR3 DNA: TGTGCCAGCACGCTCCGGGACAGACAAGAGACCCAGTACTTC

J gene: TRBJ1-1
D gene: TRBD1
V gene: TRBV9
clone size: .
CDR3 protein: CASSATTGLGTEAFF
CDR3 DNA: TGTGCCAGCAGCGCCACGACAGGGCTTGGCACTGAAGCTTTCTTT

J gene: TRBJ2-3
D gene: .
V gene: TRBV30
clone size: .
CDR3 protein: CAWSTSQADTQYF
CDR3 DNA: TGTGCCTGGAGTACTAGCCAGGCAGATACGCAGTATTTT